This T cell receptor beta chain was recovered during a study of PD-1 blockade in classical Hodgkin lymphoma. General observations from the study: The study reported lower baseline TCR diversity in newly diagnosed patients than in healthy donors.

Sequenced by immunoSEQ multiplex PCR; TCRdb stores in-frame clones only, minus some. Of roughly 96,000 clones in the sample, under 95% were seen once. With respect to this clone: Its matching antigen is unknown.

Time point denoted: cycle 4 day 1 (C4D1), after 6 weeks of nivolumab. Every single patient, without exception, relapsed after autologous stem cell transplantation, and brentuximab vedotin exposure varied. The ends were cut back, 5 bases at V and 3 bases at J, with 13 bases in the middle. The CDR3 is 14 residues long. Germline V gene sequence: CDR1 MDHEN, CDR2 SYDVKM. The specimen comprised peripheral blood mononuclear cells (PBMCs), sampled before the fourth cycle of nivolumab. The clonotype was recovered from a human donor with classical Hodgkin lymphoma. The gene calls are TRBV28 and TRBJ1-1, with D tentatively TRBD1 (5 bases). The CDR3 coding sequence is TGTGCCAGCAGTATAAGGGGCCTATACACTGAAGCTTTCTTT. Encoded protein: CASSIRGLYTEAFF. Full variable domain (remainder filled in from reference TRBV28 and TRBJ1-1): DVKVTQSSRYLVKRTGEKVFLECVQDMDHENMFWYRQDPGLGLRLIYFSYDVKMKEKGDIPEGYSVSREKKERFSLILESASTNQTSMYLCASSIRGLYTEAFFGQGTRLTVV.